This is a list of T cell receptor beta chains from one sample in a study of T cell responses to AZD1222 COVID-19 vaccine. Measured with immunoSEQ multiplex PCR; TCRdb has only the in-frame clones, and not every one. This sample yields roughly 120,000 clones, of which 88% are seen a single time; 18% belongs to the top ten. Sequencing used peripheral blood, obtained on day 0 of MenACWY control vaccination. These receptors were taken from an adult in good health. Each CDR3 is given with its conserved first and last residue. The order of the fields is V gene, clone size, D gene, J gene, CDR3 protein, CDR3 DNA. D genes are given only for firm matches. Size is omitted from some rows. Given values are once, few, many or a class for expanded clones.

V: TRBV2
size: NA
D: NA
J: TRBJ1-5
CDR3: CASSGQGRGQPQHF
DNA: TGTGCCAGCAGTGGGCAGGGCAGAGGTCAGCCCCAGCATTTT

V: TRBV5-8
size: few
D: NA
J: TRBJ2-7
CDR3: CASSLSSPLEQYF
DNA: TGTGCCAGCAGCTTGTCCAGTCCCCTCGAGCAGTACTTC

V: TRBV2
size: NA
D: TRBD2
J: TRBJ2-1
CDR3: CASSGLAGSEQFF
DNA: TGTGCCAGCAGTGGTCTAGCGGGATCTGAGCAGTTCTTC

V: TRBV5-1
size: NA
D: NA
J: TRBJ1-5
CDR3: CASSFGGSNQPQHF
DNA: TGCGCCAGCAGCTTTGGGGGAAGCAATCAGCCCCAGCATTTT

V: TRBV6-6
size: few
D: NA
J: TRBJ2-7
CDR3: CASSSTGAPYEQYF
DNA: TGTGCCAGCAGTTCGACGGGGGCCCCCTACGAGCAGTACTTC

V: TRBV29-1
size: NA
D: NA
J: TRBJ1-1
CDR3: CSVRETYRTKTEAFF
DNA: TGCAGCGTTAGGGAAACGTATCGGACAAAAACTGAAGCTTTCTTT

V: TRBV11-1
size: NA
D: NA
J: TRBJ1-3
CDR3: CASRPSGQTFGNTIYF
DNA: TGTGCCAGCAGGCCCTCTGGACAAACGTTCGGAAACACCATATATTTT

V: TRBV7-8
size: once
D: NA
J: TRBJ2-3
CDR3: CASTRRVSGVPSTQYF
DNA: TGTGCCAGCACCCGGCGGGTCAGCGGAGTCCCGAGTACGCAGTATTTT

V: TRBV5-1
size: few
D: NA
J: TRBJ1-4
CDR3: CASSKSARSDEKLFF
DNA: TGCGCCAGCAGCAAATCGGCCCGATCGGATGAAAAACTGTTTTTT

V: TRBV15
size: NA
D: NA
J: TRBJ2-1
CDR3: CATSRFPSFEQFF
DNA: TGTGCCACCAGCAGATTCCCTAGCTTTGAGCAGTTCTTC

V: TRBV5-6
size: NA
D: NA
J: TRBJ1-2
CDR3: CASSSYAGVFDGYTF
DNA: TGTGCCAGCAGCTCCTACGCAGGGGTGTTTGATGGCTACACCTTC

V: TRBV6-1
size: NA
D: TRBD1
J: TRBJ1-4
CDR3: CASSEEMGQGNEKLFF
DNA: TGTGCCAGCAGTGAAGAAATGGGACAGGGGAATGAAAAACTGTTTTTT

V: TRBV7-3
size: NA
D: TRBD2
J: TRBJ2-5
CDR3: CASSLRPRTSGTSETQYF
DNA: TGTGCCAGCAGCTTAAGGCCGCGGACTAGCGGGACCTCAGAGACCCAGTACTTC

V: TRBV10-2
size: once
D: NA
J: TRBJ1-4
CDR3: CASSESWGVSEKLFF
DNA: TGCGCCAGCAGTGAGTCATGGGGTGTTAGTGAAAAACTGTTTTTT

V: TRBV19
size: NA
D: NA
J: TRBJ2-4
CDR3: CASPPPEAVGIQYF
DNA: TGTGCCAGTCCCCCTCCCGAGGCCGTGGGTATTCAGTACTTC

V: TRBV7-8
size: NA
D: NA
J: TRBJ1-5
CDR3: CASSLGSAVWGRDQPQHF
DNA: TGTGCCAGCAGCTTAGGCTCGGCAGTTTGGGGGCGAGATCAGCCCCAGCATTTT

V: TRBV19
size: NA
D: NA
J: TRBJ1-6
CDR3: CASSTGGRGSPLHF
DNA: TGTGCCAGTTCGACCGGGGGCCGGGGTTCACCCCTCCACTTT

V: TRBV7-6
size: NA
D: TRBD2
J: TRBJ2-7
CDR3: CASSFLAGAREQYF
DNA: TGTGCCAGCAGCTTCCTAGCGGGAGCTCGGGAGCAGTACTTC

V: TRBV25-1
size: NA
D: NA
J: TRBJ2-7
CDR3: CASSASYEQYF
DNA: TGTGCCAGCAGTGCTTCCTACGAGCAGTACTTC

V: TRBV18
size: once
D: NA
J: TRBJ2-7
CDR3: CASSPPKGPHVGAQYF
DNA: TGTGCCAGCTCACCACCAAAAGGACCCCACGTTGGTGCGCAGTACTTC

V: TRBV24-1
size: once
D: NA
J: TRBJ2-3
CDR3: CATSDYGGGTDTQYF
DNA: TGTGCCACCAGTGACTACGGAGGGGGCACAGATACGCAGTATTTT

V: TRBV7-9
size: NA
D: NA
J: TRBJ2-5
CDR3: CASSPNVGGETQYF
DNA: TGTGCCAGCAGCCCAAACGTAGGGGGAGAGACCCAGTACTTC

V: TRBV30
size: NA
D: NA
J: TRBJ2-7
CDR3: CAWQNTVYRYEQYF
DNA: TGTGCCTGGCAGAACACGGTCTACCGCTACGAGCAGTACTTC

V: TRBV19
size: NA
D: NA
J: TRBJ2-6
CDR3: CASSPRGGPGANVLTF
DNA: TGTGCCAGTAGTCCTAGGGGGGGTCCTGGGGCCAACGTCCTGACTTTC

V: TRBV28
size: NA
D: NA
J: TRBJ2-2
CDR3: CASHARGLVDTGELFF
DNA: TGTGCCAGCCATGCTCGGGGATTGGTCGACACCGGGGAGCTGTTTTTT

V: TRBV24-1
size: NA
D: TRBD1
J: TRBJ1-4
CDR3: CATSDPGQQNEKLFF
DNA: TGTGCCACCAGTGATCCGGGACAGCAGAATGAAAAACTGTTTTTT

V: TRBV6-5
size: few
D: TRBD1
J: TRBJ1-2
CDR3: CASSYEIGQGGGYTF
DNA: TGTGCCAGCAGTTACGAGATAGGACAGGGAGGTGGCTACACCTTC

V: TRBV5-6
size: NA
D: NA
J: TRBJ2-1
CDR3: CASSWSGAVPSEQFF
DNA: TGTGCCAGCAGCTGGTCGGGGGCCGTCCCCAGTGAGCAGTTCTTC

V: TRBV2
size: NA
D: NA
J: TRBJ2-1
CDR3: CASRYERSDYNEQFF
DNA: TGTGCCAGCAGATACGAGCGGTCGGATTACAATGAGCAGTTCTTC

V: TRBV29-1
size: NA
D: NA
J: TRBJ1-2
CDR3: CSVDLRDGYTF
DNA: TGCAGCGTTGATCTAAGGGACGGCTACACCTTC

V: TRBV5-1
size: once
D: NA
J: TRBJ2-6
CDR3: CASSELGANVLTF
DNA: TGCGCCAGCAGCGAACTTGGGGCCAACGTCCTGACTTTC

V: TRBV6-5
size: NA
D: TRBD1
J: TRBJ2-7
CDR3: CASSLIDRGDEQYF
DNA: TGTGCCAGCAGCCTTATTGACAGGGGAGACGAGCAGTACTTC

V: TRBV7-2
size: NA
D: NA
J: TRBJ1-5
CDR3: CASSLGPPGFGQPQHF
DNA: TGTGCCAGCAGCTTAGGGCCCCCAGGGTTTGGCCAGCCCCAGCATTTT

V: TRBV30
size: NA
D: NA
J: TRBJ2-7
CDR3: CAWSVRGIPYEQYF
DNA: TGTGCCTGGAGTGTACGGGGCATACCCTACGAGCAGTACTTC

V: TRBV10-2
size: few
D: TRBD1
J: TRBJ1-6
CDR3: CASTWDSYNSPLHF
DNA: TGCGCCAGCACCTGGGACAGTTATAATTCACCCCTCCACTTT

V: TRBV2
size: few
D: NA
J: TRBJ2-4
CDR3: CASRILAKNIQYF
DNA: TGTGCCAGCCGGATTCTAGCCAAAAACATTCAGTACTTC

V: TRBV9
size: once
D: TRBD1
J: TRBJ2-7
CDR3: CASSPGQGSWYEQYF
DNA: TGTGCCAGCAGCCCCGGACAGGGGAGTTGGTACGAGCAGTACTTC

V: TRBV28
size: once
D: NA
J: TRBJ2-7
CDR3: CASSSDRESGTYEQYF
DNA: TGTGCCAGCAGTTCCGACCGGGAGAGCGGCACCTACGAGCAGTACTTC

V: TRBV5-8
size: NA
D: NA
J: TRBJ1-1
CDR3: CASPYRGEAFF
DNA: TGTGCCAGCCCCTATCGGGGAGAAGCTTTCTTT

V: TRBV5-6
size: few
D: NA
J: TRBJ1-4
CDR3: CASSLGRATNEKLFF
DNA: TGTGCCAGCAGCTTGGGACGGGCCACTAATGAAAAACTGTTTTTT

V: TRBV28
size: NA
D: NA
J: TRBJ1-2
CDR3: CASSSGTGVGYGYTF
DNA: TGTGCCAGCAGTTCCGGGACTGGGGTGGGCTATGGCTACACCTTC

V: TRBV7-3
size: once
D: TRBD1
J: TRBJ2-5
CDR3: CASSSRGETQYF
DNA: TGTGCCAGCAGCTCCAGGGGGGAGACCCAGTACTTC

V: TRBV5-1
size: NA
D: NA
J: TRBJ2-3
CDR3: CASSFGTDTQYF
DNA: TGCGCCAGCAGCTTCGGCACAGATACGCAGTATTTT

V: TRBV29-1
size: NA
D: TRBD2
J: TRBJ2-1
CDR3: CSSRTSGSTEQFF
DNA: TGCAGCTCCCGGACTAGCGGGAGCACTGAGCAGTTCTTC

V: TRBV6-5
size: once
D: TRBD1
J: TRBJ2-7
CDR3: CASSPDRGPYEQYF
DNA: TGTGCCAGCAGTCCTGACAGGGGGCCCTACGAGCAGTACTTC

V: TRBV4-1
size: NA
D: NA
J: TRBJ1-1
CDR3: CASSQNGPATEAFF
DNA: TGCGCCAGCAGCCAAAATGGGCCGGCCACTGAAGCTTTCTTT

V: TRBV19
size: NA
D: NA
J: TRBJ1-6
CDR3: CASSGPSRYSPLHF
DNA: TGTGCCAGTAGTGGCCCGAGCCGTTATTCACCCCTCCACTTT

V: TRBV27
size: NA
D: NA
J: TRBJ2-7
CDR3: CASMYKRAGYEQYF
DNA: TGTGCCAGCATGTATAAGCGGGCGGGCTACGAGCAGTACTTC

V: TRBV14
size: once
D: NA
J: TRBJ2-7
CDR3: CASSPASVLYEQYF
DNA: TGTGCCAGCAGCCCAGCTAGCGTACTCTACGAGCAGTACTTC